These T cell receptor beta chains were read from a single sample in a study of blood T cell repertoires in COVID-19. Sequencing used immunoSEQ multiplex PCR; TCRdb keeps in-frame clones, though not all of them. This sample has 70,000 to 100,000 clones, with around 88% found just once. Material: peripheral blood. The receptors derive from a man older than 75 with active or convalescent COVID-19. The conserved cysteine and the conserved F or W are not part of the CDR3 here. The order of the fields is V gene, J gene, CDR3 protein.

v_call: TRBV9
j_call: TRBJ1-3
cdr3_aa: ASSVDRAGNTIY

v_call: TRBV14
j_call: TRBJ2-5
cdr3_aa: ASSQPGSAQETQY

v_call: TRBV30
j_call: TRBJ2-1
cdr3_aa: AWSVQTGQQF

v_call: TRBV7-9
j_call: TRBJ1-6
cdr3_aa: ASQTGTGGNSPLH

v_call: TRBV2
j_call: TRBJ2-4
cdr3_aa: ASSLRDIQY

v_call: TRBV29-1
j_call: TRBJ2-3
cdr3_aa: SVEGGWTDTQY

v_call: TRBV5-1
j_call: TRBJ2-7
cdr3_aa: ASSLRVSGIGDEQY

v_call: TRBV19
j_call: TRBJ1-5
cdr3_aa: ASSHPPLDRVVDQPQH

v_call: TRBV11-3
j_call: TRBJ2-3
cdr3_aa: ASSSRGRSTDTQY

v_call: TRBV6-5
j_call: TRBJ1-1
cdr3_aa: ASSYVGGGTEAF

v_call: TRBV10-3
j_call: TRBJ2-2
cdr3_aa: AASSGQGFSTGELF

v_call: TRBV3-1/TRBV3-2
j_call: TRBJ2-5
cdr3_aa: ASSHAPGTQY